The entry that follows covers one TCR beta chain sequence. What it binds is not known. V dropped 5 bases and J dropped 4 bases, with 20 bases sitting between them. Germline V gives CDR1 LNHNV, CDR2 YYDKDF (reference sequence). The CDR3 runs 16 residues. This entry belongs to a study of cytomegalovirus exposure and HLA in healthy donors. Study overall: Counted in an early data release were tens of millions of unique TCRs from HLA-typed donors.

It was with 60 Vbeta and 13 Jbeta primers that the PCR ran. Data came from immunoSEQ multiplex PCR; TCRdb stores just in-frame clones and leaves some out. The sample includes about 150,000 clones. The study, taken as a whole, reports: Data from an earlier analysis indicated that most TCR beta V segments were productive either about 87% or about 30% of the time. Presence/absence analyses assumed roughly uniform sequencing depth across donors, which may not hold.

Material for sequencing was PBMCs. This clonotype was obtained from a woman in her fifties or sixties in good health and CMV-seronegative. V and J are TRBV15 and TRBJ1-1; D is undetermined. The chain's CDR3 is CATSPVRGGGATEAFF. Here the CDR3 DNA reads TGTGCCACCAGCCCCGTTCGGGGAGGAGGCGCCACTGAAGCTTTCTTT.